This is a list of T cell receptor beta chains from one sample in a study of CD8 T cells in Susac syndrome. TCRdb called the immunoSEQ multiplex PCR reads again in MiXCR, with one record for every CDR3 protein. The table lists some 120,000 distinct CDR3 sequences, around 94% of them singletons. Source material: CD8+ T cells from PBMCs. The receptors here all came from a human donor with Susac syndrome. The CDR3 runs from the conserved cysteine through the conserved F or W. A D gene is named only where the DNA matches it firmly. For some rows the clone size is stated as once, few or many, or as a class when expanded; others skip it.

v_call,clone_size,j_call,d_call,cdr3_aa,cdr3_nt
TRBV11-1,-,TRBJ2-6,-,CASSLALGESGANVLTF,TGTGCCAGCAGCTTAGCCCTCGGGGAATCTGGGGCCAACGTCCTGACTTTC
TRBV7-9,-,TRBJ2-3,TRBD1,CASSFAIVTGGWADTQYF,TGTGCCAGCAGCTTCGCAATCGTGACAGGGGGCTGGGCAGATACGCAGTATTTT
TRBV4-2,-,TRBJ1-5,-,CASSQEQGGNQPQHF,TGTGCCAGCAGCCAAGAACAGGGTGGCAATCAGCCCCAGCATTTT
TRBV27,-,TRBJ2-1,TRBD1,CASSLIRATGEWDEQFF,TGTGCCAGCAGTTTAATAAGGGCAACAGGGGAATGGGATGAGCAGTTCTTC
TRBV30,-,TRBJ2-1,-,CAWSDVYNEQFF,TGTGCCTGGAGTGATGTCTACAATGAGCAGTTCTTC
TRBV7-9,-,TRBJ2-3,-,CASSLRLVVGTDTQYF,TGTGCCAGCAGCCTCAGACTAGTTGTAGGCACAGATACGCAGTATTTT
TRBV4-1,-,TRBJ1-5,-,CASSQDRSNQPQHF,TGCGCCAGCAGCCAAGATCGGAGCAATCAGCCCCAGCATTTT
TRBV30,-,TRBJ1-2,-,CAWARGNYGYTF,TGTGCCTGGGCAAGGGGGAACTATGGCTACACCTTC
TRBV11-2,-,TRBJ1-4,TRBD1,CASSLARDRGRREKLFF,TGTGCCAGCAGCTTAGCCCGGGACAGGGGGCGCCGGGAAAAACTGTTTTTT
TRBV14,-,TRBJ2-2,TRBD2,CASSNLAGAVGELFF,TGTGCCAGCAGCAACCTAGCGGGAGCGGTCGGGGAGCTGTTTTTT
TRBV11-2,-,TRBJ1-2,-,CASSLDRGAGYTF,TGTGCCAGCAGCTTAGATAGAGGGGCTGGCTACACCTTC
TRBV29-1,-,TRBJ2-3,-,CSVDQGPSPGVSTDTQYF,TGCAGCGTTGACCAGGGGCCCTCCCCGGGAGTTAGCACAGATACGCAGTATTTT
TRBV20-1,once,TRBJ2-7,TRBD1,CSARGDREAYEQYF,TGCAGTGCTAGGGGGGACAGGGAAGCCTACGAGCAGTACTTC
TRBV20-1,-,TRBJ1-1,-,CSASTGEGDTEAFF,TGCAGTGCCTCGACGGGAGAGGGGGACACTGAAGCTTTCTTT
TRBV12-3/TRBV12-4,-,TRBJ2-3,TRBD1,CASSRQGGDTQYF,TGTGCCAGCAGCCGACAGGGGGGAGATACGCAGTATTTT